The 29 T cell receptor beta chains reported below all come from one sample, sequenced in a study of T cells in tuberculosis. Data came from immunoSEQ multiplex PCR; TCRdb stores just in-frame clones and leaves some out. The sample carries 30,000 or so clones, around 95% recorded once. The sample was PBMCs. These receptors were obtained from a donor between 10 and 35 years old with latent tuberculosis or without tuberculosis infection.

V and J are TRBV6-5 and TRBJ1-4, with 8 positions matching TRBD1. This CDR3 is 14 amino acids long. Germline CDR1 MNHEY, CDR2 SVGAGI. Germline trimming cut 6 bases from V and 4 bases from J; bases unmatched to any gene: 4. The CDR3 protein is CASRPTGDNEKLFF. Written as DNA, the CDR3 is TGTGCCAGCAGGCCGACAGGGGATAATGAAAAACTGTTTTTT.

The J gene is TRBJ2-1, the V gene TRBV4-3; TRBD2 matches at 8 bases. J lost 0 bases, V lost 0 bases, and 7 bases had no gene match. Germline V lookup: CDR1 LGHNA, CDR2 YSLEER. The length of the CDR3 is 18 residues. CDR3 coding DNA: TGCGCCAGCAGCCAAGATGGAGGGGCGGGGGGCTCCTACAATGAGCAGTTCTTC. Translated, it gives CASSQDGGAGGSYNEQFF.

J is TRBJ2-7 and V is TRBV29-1; a possible D gene is TRBD2 (6 bases). The CDR3 is 14 residues long. CDR1 SQVTM and CDR2 ANQGSEA come from the germline V gene. V dropped 1 base and J dropped 2 bases, with 12 bases sitting between them. The CDR3 spells CSVEVRERAYEQYF. The CDR3 DNA follows: TGCAGCGTTGAAGTAAGGGAGCGGGCCTACGAGCAGTACTTC.

This chain joins TRBV5-8 and TRBJ2-7, with 7 positions matching TRBD1. This CDR3 spans 16 amino acids. Unmatched junction bases numbered 10, after V lost 4 bases and J lost 0 bases. Germline V gene sequence: CDR1 SGHTS, CDR2 YDEGEE. CDR3: CASSPPEGQSSYEQYF. CDR3 bases: TGTGCCAGCAGCCCTCCTGAGGGACAGAGCTCCTACGAGCAGTACTTC.

The chain combines TRBV30 with TRBJ2-3; a possible D gene is TRBD1 (5 bases). Germline V gene lookup returns CDR1 GTSNPN and CDR2 SVGIG (reference sequence). Between the trimmed V and J ends, which lost 5 bases and 2 bases, there was a span of 14 bases. The CDR3 has 14 residues. The DNA of the CDR3 is TGTGCCTGGGAATTGGGGCGGCTCACAGATACGCAGTATTTT. It is translated as CAWELGRLTDTQYF.

The gene calls are TRBV19 and TRBJ2-7, with 8 positions matching TRBD1. J lost 5 bases, V lost 6 bases, and 9 bases had no gene match. Germline CDR1 reads LNHDA; CDR2 reads SQIVND (reference sequence). The CDR3 sequence is 14 residues long. Here the CDR3 reads CASSISTGDHEQYF. As DNA, the CDR3 is TGTGCCAGTAGCATTTCGACAGGGGATCACGAGCAGTACTTC.

V gene TRBV4-3 combines with J gene TRBJ2-1, with 10 bases that match TRBD2. The germline V gene has CDR1 LGHNA and CDR2 YSLEER. The CDR3 runs 13 residues. Losses at the gene ends were 7 bases for V and 10 bases for J; bases not matched to a gene: 7. CDR3 loop: CASKAGGPGEQFF. The CDR3 region has the DNA TGCGCCAGCAAAGCGGGGGGGCCAGGGGAGCAGTTCTTC.

The V and J genes are TRBV18 and TRBJ2-7, with 8 bases lining up with TRBD1. V shed 2 bases, J shed 5 bases, and the junction held 11 bases outside the gene matches. Germline CDR1 reads KGHSH; CDR2 reads LQKENI. The CDR3 length is 16 residues. CDR3 region: CASSPVRQGSRDEQYF. The CDR3, as DNA: TGTGCCAGCTCACCAGTGAGACAGGGGAGTCGGGACGAGCAGTACTTC.

This rearrangement joins TRBV7-2 to TRBJ1-4; the match to TRBD1 covers 7 bases. The V and J ends lost 0 bases and 3 bases, in that order; junction bases with no gene match: 4. CDR3 length equals 16 residues. Germline V lookup: CDR1 SGHTA, CDR2 FQGNSA. This CDR3 reads CASSLAPGQPNEKLFF. CDR3 DNA sequence: TGTGCCAGCAGCTTAGCCCCGGGACAGCCTAATGAAAAACTGTTTTTT.

The V call is TRBV11-2, the J call TRBJ1-1; no clear D gene. The CDR3 extends over 11 amino acids. Germline CDR1 is SGHAT and CDR2 is FQNNGV. V was trimmed by 4 bases and J by 6 bases, leaving 6 bases between them. The CDR3 sequence: CASSSGSEAFF. In DNA, the CDR3 is TGTGCCAGCAGCTCGGGGTCTGAAGCTTTCTTT.

The gene calls are TRBV21-1 and TRBJ2-1; TRBD2 reflects the table's D call only, with no check against the DNA. TRBV21-1 is shown as a pseudogene. CDR3 length: 16 residues. CDR3 coding DNA: TGTGCCAACGACGGGACTAGCGGCCACAAGAACAATGAGCAGTTCTTC. This translates into CANDGTSGHKNNEQFF.

J is TRBJ2-3 and V is TRBV9, with D hard to call. V was pared by 5 bases and J by 1 base, with 11 bases between. There are 14 residues in the CDR3. Looked up from germline, CDR1 is SGDLS and CDR2 is YYNGEE. The CDR3 sequence: CASSPRFGTDTQYF. DNA of the CDR3: TGTGCCAGCAGTCCCCGGTTTGGCACAGATACGCAGTATTTT.

The chain has TRBV19 and TRBJ2-1, with 7 bases lining up with TRBD2. J gave up 4 bases and V 4 bases, and 7 bases lay outside the gene matches. Germline CDR1 and CDR2: LNHDA and SQIVND (reference sequence). The CDR3 extends over 15 amino acids. In DNA form, the CDR3 reads TGTGCCAGTAGTAGGAGGCTAGCGGAATACAATGAGCAGTTCTTC. It is translated as CASSRRLAEYNEQFF.

CDR3 coding DNA: TGTGCCAGCAGCTTTTCGGGTTCTGGAAACACCATATATTTT. Translation gives CASSFSGSGNTIYF. V is TRBV7-8 and J is TRBJ1-3; D is ambiguous. The V and J ends lost 3 bases and 1 base respectively, with 7 bases between them. This CDR3 region has 14 residues. Germline V gives CDR1 SGHVS, CDR2 FQNEAQ.

This chain joins TRBV19 and TRBJ1-2; D gene unclear. V was shortened by 3 bases and J by 4 bases, with 15 bases between the two germline ends. The CDR3 runs 15 residues. Germline V lookup: CDR1 LNHDA, CDR2 SQIVND (reference sequence). This CDR3 reads CASSIQTDFAYGYTF. DNA of the CDR3: TGTGCCAGTAGTATCCAAACGGACTTTGCCTATGGCTACACCTTC.

The rearrangement links TRBV6-1 to TRBJ2-1; no clear D gene. CDR1 is MNHNS, CDR2 SASEGT, per germline. Deletions cut 2 bases from V and 0 bases from J, with 11 bases between. CDR3 size: 16 residues. The DNA of the CDR3 is TGTGCCAGCAGTGAATACGAGTTGAGCTCCTACAATGAGCAGTTCTTC. It is translated as CASSEYELSSYNEQFF.

The chain joins TRBV2 to TRBJ1-1; D not certain. Germline-derived CDR1 and CDR2 are SNHLY and FYNNEI. V shed 3 bases and J shed 0 bases, with 5 bases lying between them. The CDR3 runs to 13 residues. The DNA of the CDR3 is TGTGCCAGCAGTGAGTTTATGAACACTGAAGCTTTCTTT. Translation gives CASSEFMNTEAFF.

The chain is built from TRBV6-1 and TRBJ1-5, with 7 bases aligning to TRBD1. CDR3 size: 12 residues. The germline CDR1 and CDR2 sequences are MNHNS and SASEGT. V was clipped by 8 bases and J by 4 bases; unmatched bases: 2. CDR3 nucleotide sequence: TGTGCCAGCTGGGACAGTAATCAGCCCCAGCATTTT. Encoded protein: CASWDSNQPQHF.

This chain joins TRBV5-1 and TRBJ2-1; TRBD2 matches 14 bases. V gave up 4 bases and J gave up 7 bases; unmatched junction bases: 4. The CDR3 covers 15 residues. CDR1 SGHRS and CDR2 YFSETQ come from the germline V gene. The CDR3 sequence: CASSPTSGRGNEQFF. The CDR3 nucleotides read TGCGCCAGCAGCCCGACTAGCGGGAGGGGGAATGAGCAGTTCTTC.

V usage is TRBV5-6 and J usage is TRBJ2-3, with D perhaps matching TRBD1 (5 bases). The CDR3 has 14 amino acids. Germline V lookup: CDR1 SGHDT, CDR2 YYEEEE. V was pared by 0 bases and J by 4 bases, with 9 bases between. The CDR3 coding sequence is TGTGCCAGCAGCTTGGGTGTGGGGCCAGATACGCAGTATTTT. Translation: CASSLGVGPDTQYF.

The chain uses TRBV10-2 and TRBJ1-5, with a possible D match to TRBD1 (5 bases). The CDR3 runs to 16 residues. Per the germline V gene, CDR1 is WSHSY and CDR2 is SAAADI. V was trimmed by 3 bases and J by 2 bases, leaving 14 bases between them. CDR3 sequence: CASSEGRVMGNQPQHF. The DNA of the CDR3 is TGCGCCAGCAGTGAAGGCAGGGTTATGGGCAATCAGCCCCAGCATTTT.

This rearrangement joins TRBV7-9 to TRBJ1-5, with TRBD1 as a possible D gene (5 bases). The length of the CDR3 is 14 residues. V was pared by 4 bases and J by 4 bases, with 11 bases between. Germline V gene lookup returns CDR1 SEHNR and CDR2 FQNEAQ (reference sequence). The CDR3 region is CASSSLDSNQPQHF. CDR3 bases: TGTGCCAGCAGCTCACTTGACAGTAATCAGCCCCAGCATTTT.

A few counts support this clone. The chain combines TRBV7-2 with TRBJ2-2; 7 nucleotides line up with TRBD2. Germline V lookup: CDR1 SGHTA, CDR2 FQGNSA. The CDR3 length is 16 residues. With V trimmed by 5 bases and J by 1 base, 7 bases remained unmatched. The CDR3 DNA reads TGTGCCAGCAGCACCCCTAGCGGTAGGAACACCGGGGAGCTGTTTTTT. As protein: CASSTPSGRNTGELFF.

This clone was detected only once. The chain combines TRBV7-2 with TRBJ2-2; 8 bases align to TRBD2. Germline V gene data show CDR1 as SGHTA and CDR2 as FQGNSA. The CDR3 is 15 amino acids. V trimming: 2 bases; J trimming: 6 bases; junction bases outside the gene matches: 5. The CDR3 region has the DNA TGTGCCAGCAGCTTAATTCCGGGGGGGCCCGGGGAGCTGTTTTTT. Amino acid sequence: CASSLIPGGPGELFF.

The CDR3 here is CASSRAIGQGGLETQYF. The CDR3 nucleotides are TGTGCCAGCAGCCGGGCCATAGGCCAAGGCGGGTTGGAGACCCAGTACTTC. This chain uses TRBV5-6 with TRBJ2-5; D possibly corresponds to TRBD2 (5 bases). The CDR3 length is 17 residues. Trimming removed 4 bases from V and 5 bases from J, with 24 bases in between. Germline lookup yields CDR1 SGHDT and CDR2 YYEEEE.

The CDR3 DNA sequence: TGTGCCTGGAGTACGGGGTACGAGCAGTACTTC. It yields the protein CAWSTGYEQYF. The chain combines TRBV30 with TRBJ2-5, with a weak D call TRBD2 (5 bases). The J call could be wrong; TRBJ2-7 is a better fit for the DNA end. The CDR3 consists of 11 residues. CDR1 and CDR2 from the germline V gene are GTSNPN and SVGIG (reference sequence).

This clone was counted only a few times. V usage is TRBV11-2 and J usage is TRBJ1-1; TRBD1 might be the D (5 bases). The CDR3 is 14 residues long. The V gene lost 1 base and the J gene lost 1 base, with 7 bases spanning the gap. Germline CDR1 SGHAT, CDR2 FQNNGV. For the CDR3, the DNA is TGTGCCAGCAGCTTAGCTGGGGCGAACACTGAAGCTTTCTTT. This encodes CASSLAGANTEAFF. The whole variable domain, filled in from reference TRBV11-2 and TRBJ1-1, reads EAGVAQSPRYKIIEKRQSVAFWCNPISGHATLYWYQQILGQGPKLLIQFQNNGVVDDSQLPKDRFSAERLKGVDSTLKIQPAKLEDSAVYLCASSLAGANTEAFFGQGTRLTVV.

This rearrangement joins TRBV30 to TRBJ2-7; 12 nucleotides line up with TRBD2. Unmatched junction bases numbered 8, after V lost 0 bases and J lost 2 bases. The CDR3 has 17 amino acids. Germline V gene data show CDR1 as GTSNPN and CDR2 as SVGIG (reference sequence). CDR3 sequence: CAWSVGRTSGVPYEQYF. In nucleotides, the CDR3 is TGTGCCTGGAGTGTAGGGAGGACTAGCGGGGTTCCCTACGAGCAGTACTTC.

The genes are TRBV27 and TRBJ2-3; TRBD2 might be the D (6 bases). V lost 2 bases and J lost 3, with 15 bases in between. CDR3 length equals 16 residues. CDR1 and CDR2 from the germline V gene are MNHEY and SMNVEV (reference sequence). The CDR3 DNA follows: TGTGCCAGCAGTTTAGAATTGCGGGGTGGGACAGATACGCAGTATTTT. Amino acids: CASSLELRGGTDTQYF.